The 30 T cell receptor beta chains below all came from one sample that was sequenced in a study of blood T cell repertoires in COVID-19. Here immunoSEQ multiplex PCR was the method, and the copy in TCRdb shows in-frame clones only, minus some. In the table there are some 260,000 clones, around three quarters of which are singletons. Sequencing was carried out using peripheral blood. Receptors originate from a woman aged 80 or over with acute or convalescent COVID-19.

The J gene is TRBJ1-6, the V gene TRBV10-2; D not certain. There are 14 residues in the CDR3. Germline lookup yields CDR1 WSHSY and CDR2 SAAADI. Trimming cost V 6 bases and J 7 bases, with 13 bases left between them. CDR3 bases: TGCGCCAGCAGCGATCCAAGGAGGAATTCACCCCTCCACTTT. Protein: CASSDPRRNSPLHF.

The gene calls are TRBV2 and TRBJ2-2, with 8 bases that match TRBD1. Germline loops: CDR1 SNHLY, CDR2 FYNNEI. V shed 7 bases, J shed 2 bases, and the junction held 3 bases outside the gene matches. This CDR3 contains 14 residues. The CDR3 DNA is TGTGCCAGCAAGGGACAGGTCAACACCGGGGAGCTGTTTTTT. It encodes CASKGQVNTGELFF.

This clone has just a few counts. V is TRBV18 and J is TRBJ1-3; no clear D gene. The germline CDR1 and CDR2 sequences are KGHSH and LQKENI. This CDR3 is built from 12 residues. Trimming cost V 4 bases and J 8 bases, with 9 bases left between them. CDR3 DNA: TGTGCCAGCTCACTCACCTCGGACACCATATATTTT. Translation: CASSLTSDTIYF.

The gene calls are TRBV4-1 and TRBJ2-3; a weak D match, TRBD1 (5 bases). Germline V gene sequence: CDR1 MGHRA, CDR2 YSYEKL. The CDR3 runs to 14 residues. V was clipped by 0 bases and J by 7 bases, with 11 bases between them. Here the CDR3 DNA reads TGCGCCAGCAGCCAAGATCCGGACACCAATACGCAGTATTTT. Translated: CASSQDPDTNTQYF.

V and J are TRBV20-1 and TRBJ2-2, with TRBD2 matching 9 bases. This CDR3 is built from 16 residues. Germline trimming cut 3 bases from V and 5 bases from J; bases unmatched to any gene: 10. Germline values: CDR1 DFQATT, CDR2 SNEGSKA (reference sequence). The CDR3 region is CSASHGASGKTGELFF. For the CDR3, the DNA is TGCAGTGCTAGTCATGGAGCTAGCGGGAAAACCGGGGAGCTGTTTTTT.

CDR3 protein: CASSRRARNTGELFF. The DNA of the CDR3 is TGTGCCAGTAGCAGGAGGGCCCGGAACACCGGGGAGCTGTTTTTT. V and J are TRBV19 and TRBJ2-2; D perhaps matches TRBD2 (6 bases). V dropped 6 bases and J dropped 1 base, with 12 bases sitting between them. Looked up from germline, CDR1 is LNHDA and CDR2 is SQIVND (reference sequence). The CDR3 is 15 residues long.

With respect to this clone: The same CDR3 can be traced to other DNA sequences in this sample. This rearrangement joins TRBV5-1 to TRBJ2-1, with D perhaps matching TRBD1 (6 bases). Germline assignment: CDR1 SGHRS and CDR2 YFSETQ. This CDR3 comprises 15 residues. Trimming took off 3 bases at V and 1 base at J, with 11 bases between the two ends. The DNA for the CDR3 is TGCGCCAGCAGCTCCGGGACATCATCCTACAATGAGCAGTTCTTC. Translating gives CASSSGTSSYNEQFF.

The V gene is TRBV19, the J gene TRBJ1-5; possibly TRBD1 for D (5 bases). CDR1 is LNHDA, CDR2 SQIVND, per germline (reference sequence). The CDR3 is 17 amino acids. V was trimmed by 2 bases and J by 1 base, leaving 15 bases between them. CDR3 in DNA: TGTGCCAGTAGTATAAGGTCCCCGGCAGGGAGCAATCAGCCCCAGCATTTT. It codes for CASSIRSPAGSNQPQHF.

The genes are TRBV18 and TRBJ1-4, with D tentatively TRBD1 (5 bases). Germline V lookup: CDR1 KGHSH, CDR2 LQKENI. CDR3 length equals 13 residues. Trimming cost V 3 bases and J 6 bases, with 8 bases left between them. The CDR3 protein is CASSPSRDEKLFF. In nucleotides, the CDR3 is TGTGCCAGCTCACCCAGCAGGGATGAAAAACTGTTTTTT.

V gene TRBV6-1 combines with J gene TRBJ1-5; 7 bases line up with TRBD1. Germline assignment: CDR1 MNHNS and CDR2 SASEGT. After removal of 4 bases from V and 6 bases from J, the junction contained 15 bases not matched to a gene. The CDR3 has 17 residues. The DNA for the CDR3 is TGTGCCAGCAGTGGACCAGGGACAGCTAAAACTGGTCAGCCCCAGCATTTT. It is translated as CASSGPGTAKTGQPQHF.

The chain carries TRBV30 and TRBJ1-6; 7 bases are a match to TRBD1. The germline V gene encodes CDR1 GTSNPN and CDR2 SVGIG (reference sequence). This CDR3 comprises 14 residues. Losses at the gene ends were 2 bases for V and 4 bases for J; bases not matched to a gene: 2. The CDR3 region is CAWSSQGYNSPLHF. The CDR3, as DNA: TGTGCCTGGAGTTCACAGGGGTATAATTCACCCCTCCACTTT.

CDR3 loop: CASSEADRGYNEQFF. CDR3 bases: TGTGCCAGCAGTGAGGCGGACAGGGGTTACAATGAGCAGTTCTTC. This chain uses TRBV6-1 with TRBJ2-1; 9 bases line up with TRBD1. J gave up 4 bases and V 3 bases, and 4 bases lay outside the gene matches. The CDR3 covers 15 residues. Germline loops: CDR1 MNHNS, CDR2 SASEGT.

The CDR3 sequence: CASSRGIGFPLSSFAGELFF. Written as DNA, the CDR3 is TGTGCCAGCAGTAGGGGGATAGGTTTTCCCCTCTCATCTTTCGCCGGGGAGCTGTTTTTT. The V call is TRBV6-2 or TRBV6-3, the J call TRBJ2-2; D might be TRBD1 (6 bases). Trimming left V 5 bases short and J 6 bases short, with 31 bases between. The CDR3 contains 20 residues. From germline, CDR1 is MNHEY and CDR2 SVGEGT.

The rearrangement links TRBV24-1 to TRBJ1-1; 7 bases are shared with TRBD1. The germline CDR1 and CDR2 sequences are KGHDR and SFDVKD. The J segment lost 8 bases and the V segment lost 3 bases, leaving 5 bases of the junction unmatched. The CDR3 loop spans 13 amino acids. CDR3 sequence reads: CATSDPSTGEAFF. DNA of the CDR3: TGTGCCACCAGTGATCCTTCGACAGGGGAAGCTTTCTTT.

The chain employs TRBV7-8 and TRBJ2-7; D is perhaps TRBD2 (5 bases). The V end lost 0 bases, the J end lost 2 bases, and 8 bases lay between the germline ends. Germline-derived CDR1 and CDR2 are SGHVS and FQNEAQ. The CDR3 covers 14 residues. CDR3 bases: TGTGCCAGCAGCTTAGCGAGGGCGGCCTACGAGCAGTACTTC. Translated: CASSLARAAYEQYF.

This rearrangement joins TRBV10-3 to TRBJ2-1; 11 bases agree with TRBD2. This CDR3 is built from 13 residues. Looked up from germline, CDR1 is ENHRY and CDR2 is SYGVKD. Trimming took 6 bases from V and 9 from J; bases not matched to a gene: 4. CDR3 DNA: TGTGCCATCAGAGGACTAGCGGGCGGTGAGCAGTTCTTC. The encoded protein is CAIRGLAGGEQFF.

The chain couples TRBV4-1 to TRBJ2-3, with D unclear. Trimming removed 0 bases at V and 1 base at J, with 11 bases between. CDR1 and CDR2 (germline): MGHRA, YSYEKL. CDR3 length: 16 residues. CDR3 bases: TGCGCCAGCAGCCAAGAACGAGCTCCCGGCACAGATACGCAGTATTTT. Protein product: CASSQERAPGTDTQYF.

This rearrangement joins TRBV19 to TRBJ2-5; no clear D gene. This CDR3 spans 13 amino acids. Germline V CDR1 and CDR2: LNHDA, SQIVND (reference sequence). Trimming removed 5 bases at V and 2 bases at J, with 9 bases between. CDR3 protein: CASSGASQETQYF. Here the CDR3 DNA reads TGTGCCAGTAGTGGTGCGAGTCAAGAGACCCAGTACTTC.

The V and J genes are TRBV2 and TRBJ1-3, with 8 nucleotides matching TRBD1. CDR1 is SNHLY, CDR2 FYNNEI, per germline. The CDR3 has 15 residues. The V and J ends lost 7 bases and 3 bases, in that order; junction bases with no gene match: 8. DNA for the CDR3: TGTGCCAGCACGGTCCAGGGGGCTTATGGAAACACCATATATTTT. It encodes CASTVQGAYGNTIYF.

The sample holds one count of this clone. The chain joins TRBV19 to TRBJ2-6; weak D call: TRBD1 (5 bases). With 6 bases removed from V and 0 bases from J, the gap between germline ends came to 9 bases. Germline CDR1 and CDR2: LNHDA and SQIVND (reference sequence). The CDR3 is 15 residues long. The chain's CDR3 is CASRQDHSGANVLTF. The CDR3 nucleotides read TGTGCCAGTAGACAGGACCACTCTGGGGCCAACGTCCTGACTTTC.

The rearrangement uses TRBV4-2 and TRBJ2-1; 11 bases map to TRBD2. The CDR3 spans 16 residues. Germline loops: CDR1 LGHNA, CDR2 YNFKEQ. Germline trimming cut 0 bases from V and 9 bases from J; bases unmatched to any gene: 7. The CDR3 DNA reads TGTGCCAGCAGCCAAGAACTAGCGGGAGATCTCGGTGAGCAGTTCTTC. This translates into CASSQELAGDLGEQFF.

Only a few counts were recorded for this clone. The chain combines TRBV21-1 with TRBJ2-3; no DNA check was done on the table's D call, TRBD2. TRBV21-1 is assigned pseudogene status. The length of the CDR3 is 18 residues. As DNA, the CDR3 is TGTGCCAGCAGCAAAGCAACTAGCGGGAGACATTCCACAGATACGCAGTATTTT. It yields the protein CASSKATSGRHSTDTQYF.

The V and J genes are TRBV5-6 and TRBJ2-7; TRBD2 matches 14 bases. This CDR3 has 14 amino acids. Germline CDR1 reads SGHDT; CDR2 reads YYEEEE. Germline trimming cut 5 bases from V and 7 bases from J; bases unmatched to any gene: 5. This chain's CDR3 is CASRTSGRAQEQYF. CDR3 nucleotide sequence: TGTGCCAGCAGGACTAGCGGGAGGGCCCAGGAGCAGTACTTC.

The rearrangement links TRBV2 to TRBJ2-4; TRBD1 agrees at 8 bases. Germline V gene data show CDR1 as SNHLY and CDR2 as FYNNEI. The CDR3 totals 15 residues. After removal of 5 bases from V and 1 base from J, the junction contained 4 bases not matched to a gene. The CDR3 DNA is TGTGCCAGCAGTTCAGGGGGCATCGCCAAAAACATTCAGTACTTC. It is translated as CASSSGGIAKNIQYF.

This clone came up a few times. Here the CDR3 reads CASSLVGTGATEAFF. CDR3 nucleotide sequence: TGTGCCAGCAGCTTAGTAGGGACAGGGGCCACTGAAGCTTTCTTT. V gene TRBV7-8 combines with J gene TRBJ1-1; 10 nucleotides line up with TRBD1. CDR3 length: 15 residues. After removal of 1 base from V and 4 bases from J, the junction contained 3 bases not matched to a gene. Germline V gene data show CDR1 as SGHVS and CDR2 as FQNEAQ.

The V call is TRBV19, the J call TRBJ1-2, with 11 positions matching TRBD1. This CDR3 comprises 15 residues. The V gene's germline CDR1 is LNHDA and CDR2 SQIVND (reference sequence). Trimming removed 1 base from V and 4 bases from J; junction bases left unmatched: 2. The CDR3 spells CASSIGTGGGYGYTF. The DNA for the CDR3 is TGTGCCAGTAGTATAGGGACAGGGGGCGGCTATGGCTACACCTTC.

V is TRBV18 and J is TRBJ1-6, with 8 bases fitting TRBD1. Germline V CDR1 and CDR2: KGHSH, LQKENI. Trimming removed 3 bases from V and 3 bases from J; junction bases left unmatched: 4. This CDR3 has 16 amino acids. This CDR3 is CASSPQGAGYNSPLHF. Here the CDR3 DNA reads TGTGCCAGCTCACCCCAGGGGGCGGGCTATAATTCACCCCTCCACTTT.

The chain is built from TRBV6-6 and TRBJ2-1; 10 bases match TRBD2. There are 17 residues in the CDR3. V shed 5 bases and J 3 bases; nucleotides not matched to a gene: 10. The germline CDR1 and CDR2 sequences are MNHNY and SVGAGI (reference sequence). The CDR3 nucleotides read TGTGCCAGCAGTCGGGGGCGCCTAGCGGGGGTCTACAATGAGCAGTTCTTC. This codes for CASSRGRLAGVYNEQFF.

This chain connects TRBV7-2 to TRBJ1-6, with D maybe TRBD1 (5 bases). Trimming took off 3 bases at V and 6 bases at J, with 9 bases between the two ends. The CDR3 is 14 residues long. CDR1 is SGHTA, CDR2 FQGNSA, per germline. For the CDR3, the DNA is TGTGCCAGCAGCTTTAAGGGGCGTAATTCACCCCTCCACTTT. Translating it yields CASSFKGRNSPLHF.

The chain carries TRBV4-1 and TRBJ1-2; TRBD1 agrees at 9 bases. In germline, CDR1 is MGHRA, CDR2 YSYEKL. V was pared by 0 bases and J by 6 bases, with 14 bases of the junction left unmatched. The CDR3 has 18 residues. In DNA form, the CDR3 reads TGCGCCAGCAGCCAAGACGGAATCGGACAGGGGAAGATTCATGGCTACACCTTC. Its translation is CASSQDGIGQGKIHGYTF.